This is a list of T cell receptor beta chains from one sample in a study of CD8 T cells in Susac syndrome. Each CDR3 protein gets one entry after TCRdb re-called the immunoSEQ multiplex PCR reads with MiXCR. The sample includes 150,000 to 200,000 distinct CDR3 sequences, roughly 94% of them seen just once. Sequenced material: CD8+ T cells from PBMCs. The receptors shown here come from a human donor with Susac syndrome. Each CDR3 is given with its conserved first and last residue. A D gene is named only where the DNA matches it firmly. Size is omitted from some rows. Given values are once, few, many or a class for expanded clones.

d_gene,v_gene,j_gene,abundance,CDR3nt,CDR3aa
.,TRBV20-1,TRBJ1-2,.,TGCAGTGCTCCAACTCAGGGCCGGGATGGCTACACCTTC,CSAPTQGRDGYTF
.,TRBV19,TRBJ2-2,.,TGTGCCAGTAGTTTTGGAGCAGGCGGGGAGCTGTTTTTT,CASSFGAGGELFF
.,TRBV9,TRBJ2-7,.,TGTGCCAGCAGCGGCGGGGATTCCTACGAGCAGTACTTC,CASSGGDSYEQYF
TRBD2,TRBV7-8,TRBJ2-1,.,TGTGCCAGCAGCCCTATTGGAGCGGGAGTCTACAATGAGCAGTTCTTC,CASSPIGAGVYNEQFF
TRBD2,TRBV12-5,TRBJ2-2,.,TGTGCTAGCAGAGCTAGCGGGGGTTTCGGGGAGCTGTTTTTT,CASRASGGFGELFF
.,TRBV28,TRBJ2-3,.,TGTGCCAGCAGTTTTCCTGGACAGTTTTACACAGATACGCAGTATTTT,CASSFPGQFYTDTQYF
TRBD2,TRBV30,TRBJ2-3,.,TGTGCCTGGAGATCTAGCGGGCGGGGGCTAGATACGCAGTATTTT,CAWRSSGRGLDTQYF
.,TRBV7-9,TRBJ2-3,.,TGTGCCAGCAGCTCTCTAGCGTCCGGAGATACGCAGTATTTT,CASSSLASGDTQYF
.,TRBV4-1,TRBJ2-7,.,TGCGCCAGCAGCCAAGGGGCAGGAGACTACGAGCAGTACTTC,CASSQGAGDYEQYF
TRBD2,TRBV4-1,TRBJ2-1,.,TGCGCCAGCAGCCAGTTACCGGGACTAGCCGTCGATGAGCAGTTCTTC,CASSQLPGLAVDEQFF
.,TRBV2,TRBJ1-2,.,TGTGCCAGCACGGCCGGGGGCTACACCTTC,CASTAGGYTF
TRBD1,TRBV2,TRBJ2-3,.,TGTGCCAGCAGTGAGCGGGGACAGGGGACAGATACGCAGTATTTT,CASSERGQGTDTQYF
.,TRBV30,TRBJ2-3,once,TGTGCCTGGAGTCAGGGAGGTAGCACAGATACGCAGTATTTT,CAWSQGGSTDTQYF
.,TRBV12-3/TRBV12-4,TRBJ2-7,.,TGTGCCAGCAGTTTATACAGTCCGACAGAGGAGCAGTACTTC,CASSLYSPTEEQYF
.,TRBV13,TRBJ1-2,.,TGTGCCAGCAGCCCCCAGCGTGGGGGTTACTATGGCTACACCTTC,CASSPQRGGYYGYTF
TRBD2,TRBV9,TRBJ2-1,.,TGTGCCAGCAGCGGACTAGCGGGAGAACCCAATGAGCAGTTCTTC,CASSGLAGEPNEQFF
.,TRBV10-3,TRBJ2-4,.,TGTGCCATCAGTGATACGACCGGGACCAAGGAGAGCATTCAGTACTTC,CAISDTTGTKESIQYF
.,TRBV7-3,TRBJ2-5,.,TGTGCCAGCAGCCCCGGGCAGGGAGAGACCCAGTACTTC,CASSPGQGETQYF
TRBD2,TRBV20-1,TRBJ2-1,.,TGCAGTGCCAGGACTAGCGGGGGCGGGTATGAGCAGTTCTTC,CSARTSGGGYEQFF
TRBD1,TRBV12-3/TRBV12-4,TRBJ1-4,.,TGTGCCAGCAGCTACCAGGGGGCGCGGACTAATGAAAAACTGTTTTTT,CASSYQGARTNEKLFF
TRBD2,TRBV29-1,TRBJ2-7,.,TGCAGCGTTGAAGTTGGGGGGGCCTACGAGCAGTACTTC,CSVEVGGAYEQYF
.,TRBV12-3/TRBV12-4,TRBJ2-1,.,TGTGCCAGTGGTGGGAATGAGCAGTTCTTC,CASGGNEQFF
TRBD1,TRBV5-1,TRBJ1-1,.,TGCGCCAGCAGTCCAGGGGACAGGGGGCCTGAAGCTTTCTTT,CASSPGDRGPEAFF
.,TRBV6-5,TRBJ2-2,.,TGTGCCAGCAGTTACGGGGCAGCCACCGGGGAGCTGTTTTTT,CASSYGAATGELFF
.,TRBV11-2,TRBJ2-3,.,TGTGCCAGCAGCTCCCCAACCTTAACAGGGACCGATACGCAGTATTTT,CASSSPTLTGTDTQYF
TRBD2,TRBV5-1,TRBJ2-1,.,TGCGCCAGCAGAGTCGGCGGGAGGGCCTTGCGGGAGCAGTTCTTC,CASRVGGRALREQFF
.,TRBV3-1,TRBJ1-2,.,TGTGCCAGCAGCGTAAATGGTTGGGGCTACACCTTC,CASSVNGWGYTF
TRBD2,TRBV7-8,TRBJ2-5,.,TGTGCCAGCAGCCAAGTCGCGGGAGCTCAAGAGACCCAGTACTTC,CASSQVAGAQETQYF
.,TRBV27,TRBJ1-5,.,TGTGCCAGCACATTGTGGAGCAATCAGCCCCAGCATTTT,CASTLWSNQPQHF
TRBD1,TRBV15,TRBJ1-1,.,TGTGCCACCAGCTCTATCGGGACAGGCGGGCTGAATGCTTTCTTT,CATSSIGTGGLNAFF
TRBD1,TRBV5-6,TRBJ1-1,.,TGTGCCAGCAGCTGGGACAGGGACACTGAAGCTTTCTTT,CASSWDRDTEAFF
TRBD1,TRBV12-5,TRBJ2-3,.,TGTGCTAGTGGTTTGTCCCGGACAGGGAGCACAGATACGCAGTATTTT,CASGLSRTGSTDTQYF
.,TRBV5-5,TRBJ2-7,.,TGTGCCAGCAGCTTCGGACAGAGCCCCTACGAGCAGTACTTC,CASSFGQSPYEQYF
.,TRBV6-5,TRBJ2-7,.,TGTGCCAGCAGTTGGGGTACGAAGTTTACCGAGCAGTACTTC,CASSWGTKFTEQYF
.,TRBV12-3/TRBV12-4,TRBJ2-7,.,TGTGCCAGCAGTTCGCCTTCCGAGCCCTACGAGCAGTACTTC,CASSSPSEPYEQYF
TRBD2,TRBV2,TRBJ2-3,.,TGTGCCAGCAGTGATCCGGGAGTAGCGGGAGTCACAGATACGCAGTATTTT,CASSDPGVAGVTDTQYF
TRBD1,TRBV20-1,TRBJ2-3,.,TGCAGTGCTGAGCTAACAGGGGGCAGGACAGATACGCAGTATTTT,CSAELTGGRTDTQYF
.,TRBV7-9,TRBJ1-2,.,TGTGCCAGCGGACCGATAAGGACAGACTATGGCTACACCTTC,CASGPIRTDYGYTF
.,TRBV9,TRBJ1-2,.,TGTGCCAGCAGCGTAGGAGGTTCGTCCGAAAGGGGAAAATATGGCTACACCTTC,CASSVGGSSERGKYGYTF
.,TRBV5-6,TRBJ2-1,few,TGTGCCAGCAGCTTGGCGAGCGGACACAATGAGCAGTTCTTC,CASSLASGHNEQFF
TRBD1,TRBV12-3/TRBV12-4,TRBJ2-3,.,TGTGCCAGCAGTCTAACACAGGGGGCGACAGATACGCAGTATTTT,CASSLTQGATDTQYF